The rows below give T cell receptor beta chains drawn from one sample of a study of shared clonotypes between healthy human individuals. The protocol was immunoSEQ multiplex PCR, while the TCRdb copy is restricted to in-frame clones and leaves out a portion. The data hold about 2.2 million clones, with roughly 91% observed a single time. The specimen sequenced was naive CD8+ T cells from PBMCs. These receptors were collected from a man aged 18-30 years in good health. Some clones in this sample may be carry-over from other donors' samples. Each CDR3 is given with its conserved first and last residue. D genes are given only for firm matches. Some rows have no size entry. The others give once, few or many, or a class for an expanded clone.

v_call	d_call	j_call	clone_size	cdr3_nt	cdr3_aa
TRBV7-9	.	TRBJ2-1	.	TGTGCCAGCAGCTCCTTAGCTGAGGACTACAATGAGCAGTTCTTC	CASSSLAEDYNEQFF
TRBV2	TRBD1	TRBJ2-5	.	TGTGCCAGCAGAGATGGGACAGCCTGGGGAGAGACCCAGTACTTC	CASRDGTAWGETQYF
TRBV7-2	TRBD2	TRBJ2-1	.	TGTGCCAGCAGCTTGGGAGTAGCGGGAGGGTACAATGAGCAGTTCTTC	CASSLGVAGGYNEQFF
TRBV14	TRBD2	TRBJ2-1	.	TGTGCCAGCAGCCAAGAGTTACTAGCGACCCAGGAGCAGTTCTTC	CASSQELLATQEQFF
TRBV5-6	TRBD1	TRBJ2-3	.	TGTGCCAGCAGCTTGATGGGACAGGGGTTCACAGATACGCAGTATTTT	CASSLMGQGFTDTQYF
TRBV9	.	TRBJ1-1	.	TGTGCCAGCAGCGTAGTTCCAGGAAAGAACACTGAAGCTTTCTTT	CASSVVPGKNTEAFF
TRBV9	TRBD2	TRBJ2-5	once	TGTGCCAGCAGCCCTGGGCTAGCGGGGGTCTGGTCCCAGTACTTC	CASSPGLAGVWSQYF
TRBV10-1	TRBD2	TRBJ2-3	.	TGCGCCAGCAGCCCCGGGACTAGCAGGGCGGATACGCAGTATTTT	CASSPGTSRADTQYF
TRBV27	.	TRBJ1-1	.	TGTGCCAGCAGTTTCCGACAGGAGAACACTGAAGCTTTCTTT	CASSFRQENTEAFF
TRBV6-5	TRBD1	TRBJ2-5	.	TGTGCCAGCAGTTACTTTCAGGGGGCCGGGACCCAGTACTTC	CASSYFQGAGTQYF
TRBV9	TRBD1	TRBJ1-2	.	TGTGCCAGCAGCCGGACAGGGTTTACGTCCTTCTATGGCTACACCTTC	CASSRTGFTSFYGYTF
TRBV5-4	.	TRBJ2-7	.	TGTGCCAGCAGACTTGCGGGTCGGGAAACCTACGAGCAGTACTTC	CASRLAGRETYEQYF
TRBV6-5	.	TRBJ2-3	.	TGTGCCAGTACCCCGGGGCCCTACGGAGATACGCAGTATTTT	CASTPGPYGDTQYF
TRBV10-3	TRBD2	TRBJ2-2	.	TGTGCCATCAGTGTGACTAGCGGGACCGGCGGGGAGCTGTTTTTT	CAISVTSGTGGELFF
TRBV4-3	TRBD2	TRBJ2-7	once	TGCGCCAGCAGCCCAGGGACTAGCGGGAGGGCCGTAACCTACGAGCAGTACTTC	CASSPGTSGRAVTYEQYF
TRBV29-1	TRBD1	TRBJ2-4	once	TGCAGCGTGTCGACAGGGGAAGGCATTCAGTACTTC	CSVSTGEGIQYF
TRBV7-9	TRBD1	TRBJ1-2	.	TGTGCCAGCAGCTCATTAGACGGACAGGGGTACTATGGCTACACCTTC	CASSSLDGQGYYGYTF
TRBV10-3	TRBD2	TRBJ2-1	.	TGTGCCATCAGTGATGTGGCTAGCGGACAAAGGCAGTTCTTC	CAISDVASGQRQFF
TRBV27	TRBD2	TRBJ2-1	.	TGTGCCAGCAGTCCTCTAGCGGGAGGGCCCAATGAGCAGTTCTTC	CASSPLAGGPNEQFF
TRBV28	TRBD2	TRBJ2-7	.	TGTGCCAGCAGGGGGGGGAGGTGGGAGCAGTACTTC	CASRGGRWEQYF
TRBV2	.	TRBJ2-3	.	TGTGCCAGCAGGGGGGATACAGATACGCAGTATTTT	CASRGDTDTQYF
TRBV27	TRBD2	TRBJ2-3	.	TGTGCCAGCAGTAGGACTAGCGGCTTCCCGGGGGATACGCAGTATTTT	CASSRTSGFPGDTQYF
TRBV4-1	TRBD2	TRBJ2-2	.	TGCGCCAGCAGCCAAGAACGAGCACTAGCGGGAGGATCCACCGGGGAGCTGTTTTTT	CASSQERALAGGSTGELFF
TRBV18	.	TRBJ2-1	.	TGTGCCAGCTCACTAATTTTGACAGCATACAATGAGCAGTTCTTC	CASSLILTAYNEQFF
TRBV29-1	.	TRBJ2-1	.	TGCAGCGTGAAGGAGTACAATGAGCAGTTCTTC	CSVKEYNEQFF
TRBV19	TRBD1	TRBJ2-1	.	TGTGCCAGTAGTAGGACAGGGCTACTCAACAATGAGCAGTTCTTC	CASSRTGLLNNEQFF
TRBV7-9	TRBD1	TRBJ2-7	.	TGTGCCAGCAGCCCGCGGACAGGGTACGAGCAGTACTTC	CASSPRTGYEQYF
TRBV6-1	.	TRBJ1-2	few	TGCGCCAGCAGTGAAAGTGGGGATTTCTACACCTTC	CASSESGDFYTF
TRBV30	.	TRBJ1-1	.	TGTGCCTGGCCGTTAGGAGCTTTCTTT	CAWPLGAFF
TRBV29-1	TRBD2	TRBJ2-7	.	TGCAGCGTTGAAGGCCCCGGGACTAGCGGGAGACGCGAGCAGTACTTC	CSVEGPGTSGRREQYF
TRBV5-1	.	TRBJ2-2	.	TGCGCCAGCAGCTTCTCCTCAAACACCGGGGAGCTGTTTTTT	CASSFSSNTGELFF